This TCR beta chain was sequenced during a study of PD-1 blockade in classical Hodgkin lymphoma. Turning to the study itself: Intravenous infusions of nivolumab 3 mg/kg reached patients every 2 weeks.

Only in-frame clones appear in the TCRdb table, and some are missing; sequencing was by immunoSEQ multiplex PCR. The data show around 30,000 clones, approximately 70% seen once. Time point denoted: cycle 4 day 1 (C4D1), after six to seven weeks of nivolumab. No patient escaped relapse after autologous stem cell transplantation, and brentuximab vedotin exposure varied. The CDR3 loop spans 14 amino acids. With 4 bases removed from V and 6 bases from J, the gap between germline ends came to 16 bases. Germline V CDR1 and CDR2: LGHNA, YSLEER. Study findings and constraints: The study found that TCR diversity rose significantly by C4D1 in CD4+ but not CD8+ cells. Before treatment, complete responders showed about the same diversity as newly diagnosed patients.

Concerning this clone: Its target is unknown.

The TCR was taken from a human donor with classical Hodgkin lymphoma. The sample here was peripheral blood mononuclear cells (PBMCs), taken before the fourth cycle of nivolumab. J is TRBJ2-7 and V is TRBV4-3, with a tentative D call TRBD2 (7 bases). The CDR3 nucleotides read TGCGCCAGCAGCCGAGGGGGACCGGGGGGCGAGCAGTACTTC. Its translation: CASSRGGPGGEQYF.